The sequence of this TCR beta chain was determined in a study of T cells in localized non-small cell lung cancer. The assay was immunoSEQ multiplex PCR, and TCRdb's table has in-frame clones only and misses some. The table lists around 40,000 clones, approximately 80% of them singletons, with more than 7.5% in the top ten. This CDR3 region has 15 residues. Germline lookup yields CDR1 SGHTA and CDR2 FQGNSA. Trimming shortened V by 4 bases and J by 6 bases, and 17 bases separated the two germline ends. A remark on this clone: The antigen is undetermined.

Study-level points and caveats: For the top 100 tumor clones, a median about 62 also appeared in adjacent lung. The tumor had only one region sequenced, so heterogeneity remains possible. Measurement of T cell clonality placed uninvolved adjacent lung highest, above the level in tumor.

The receptor's source is a man aged 35 to 70 with stage II lung adenocarcinoma. The chain is built from TRBV7-2 and TRBJ2-3; D gene uncertain. Sequencing used PBMCs, obtained before any cancer treatment. CDR3 in amino acids: CASSYRVSKRDTQYF. The CDR3 coding sequence is TGTGCCAGCAGCTATAGAGTCTCTAAACGGGATACGCAGTATTTT.